This T cell receptor (beta chain) stems from a study of CD8+CD57+ T cells in acquired aplastic anemia. The overall study: Mean yield of DNA from sorted CD4+ and CD8+ cells was roughly 3.2 ug.

For CDR3 and TCR beta VDJ profiling, genomic DNA was the template used. From the reads, TCRdb called clonotypes with MiXCR, one entry per CDR3 protein. The sample lists 150,000 to 200,000 distinct CDR3 sequences; around three fifths were seen once. The V and J ends lost 1 base and 7 bases respectively, with 10 bases between them. The CDR3 totals 12 residues. Germline V CDR1 and CDR2: DFQATT, SNEGSKA (reference sequence). This chain connects TRBV20-1 to TRBJ1-2, with D perhaps matching TRBD1 (6 bases). The sample consisted of sorted CD4+, CD8+, or CD8+CD57+ T cells (not recorded which) from PBMCs. This receptor was identified in a human donor with severe aplastic anemia or a healthy control (not recorded which). The CDR3, as DNA: TGCAGTGCTAGAGGGACAGTCGGTGGCTACACCTTC. Translating gives CSARGTVGGYTF.